A single sample is the source of the 27 T cell receptor beta chains below, sequenced in a study of PD-1 blockade in classical Hodgkin lymphoma. Specified time point: cycle 4 day 1 (C4D1), after more than 5 weeks of nivolumab. In every patient, relapse followed autologous stem cell transplantation, while exposure to brentuximab vedotin differed. Clones were read by immunoSEQ multiplex PCR, and TCRdb kept only the in-frame ones, dropping some. The sample lists under 9,000 clones; 87% were seen once. This specimen consisted of peripheral blood mononuclear cells (PBMCs), obtained before the fourth cycle of nivolumab. Every receptor here comes from a human donor with classical Hodgkin lymphoma.

The chain combines TRBV2 with TRBJ2-7; 12 bases align to TRBD2. Germline V gene sequence: CDR1 SNHLY, CDR2 FYNNEI. The CDR3 is 14 amino acids. Trimming took 6 bases from V and 9 from J; bases not matched to a gene: 9. Written as DNA, the CDR3 is TGTGCCAGCAGGCCCGGGACTAGCGGGTTACGGCAGTACTTC. Residues: CASRPGTSGLRQYF.

V usage is TRBV5-6 and J usage is TRBJ1-2; a possible D gene is TRBD1 (5 bases). Germline CDR1 is SGHDT and CDR2 is YYEEEE. The CDR3 totals 15 residues. Trimming stripped 6 bases from V and 7 bases from J, with 22 bases between. The CDR3 nucleotides read TGTGCCAGCACCCTATCGGGACTGCCGCTCGGTGGCTACACCTTC. Protein sequence: CASTLSGLPLGGYTF.

This rearrangement joins TRBV11-3 to TRBJ1-1; no reliable D call. This CDR3 has 12 amino acids. The V gene's germline CDR1 is SGHNT and CDR2 YENEEA. Deletions cut 5 bases from V and 6 bases from J, with 10 bases between. The CDR3 DNA reads as TGTGCCAGCAGCAGGGCGAATGCTGAAGCTTTCTTT. Translating gives CASSRANAEAFF.

V usage is TRBV27 and J usage is TRBJ2-7; TRBD2 matches 8 bases. The CDR3 is 13 residues long. The germline CDR1 and CDR2 sequences are MNHEY and SMNVEV (reference sequence). Unmatched junction bases numbered 10, after V lost 11 bases and J lost 4 bases. The CDR3 bases are TGTGCCGTCTTGGCTAGCGGGTCTTACGAGCAGTACTTC. Its translation is CAVLASGSYEQYF.

The chain has TRBV10-3 and TRBJ2-6; D not certain. The germline V gene has CDR1 ENHRY and CDR2 SYGVKD. V lost 2 bases and J 0 bases, leaving 5 bases between the germline ends. This CDR3 is 15 amino acids long. The CDR3 DNA follows: TGTGCCATCAGTGAGGCCCCCTCTGGGGCCAACGTCCTGACTTTC. Translation: CAISEAPSGANVLTF.

V is TRBV2 and J is TRBJ2-7, with D uncertain. Germline V lookup: CDR1 SNHLY, CDR2 FYNNEI. The V and J ends lost 6 bases and 0 bases respectively, with 12 bases between them. CDR3 length: 14 residues. CDR3 in DNA: TGTGCCAGCAGGCGGACGGAAAGCTCCTACGAGCAGTACTTC. It translates to CASRRTESSYEQYF.

This clone was counted only a few times. V and J are TRBV2 and TRBJ2-1; D perhaps matches TRBD1 (6 bases). V was pared by 7 bases and J by 0 bases, with 19 bases between. The CDR3 is made up of 17 amino acids. Germline V CDR1 and CDR2: SNHLY, FYNNEI. Here the CDR3 reads CASTQEGVTSSYNEQFF. DNA for the CDR3: TGTGCCAGCACCCAAGAGGGGGTAACATCCTCCTACAATGAGCAGTTCTTC.

The chain employs TRBV20-1 and TRBJ2-7; D gene uncertain. V lost 3 bases, J lost 3 bases, and 6 bases lay in between. Germline-derived CDR1 and CDR2 are DFQATT and SNEGSKA (reference sequence). The CDR3 is made up of 11 amino acids. CDR3 nucleotide sequence: TGCAGTGCTAGTCACCACTACGAGCAGTACTTC. Its protein product is CSASHHYEQYF.

The CDR3 spells CASSLGDGYEQYF. Written as DNA, the CDR3 is TGTGCCAGCAGCTTAGGGGACGGATACGAGCAGTACTTC. V is TRBV7-9 and J is TRBJ2-7, with D perhaps assigned TRBD1 or TRBD2 (5 bases each). Germline lookup yields CDR1 SEHNR and CDR2 FQNEAQ (reference sequence). Between the trimmed V and J ends, which lost 1 base and 4 bases, there was a span of 8 bases. The CDR3 sequence is 13 residues long.

This clone is a singleton in its sample. The chain is built from TRBV28 and TRBJ1-5, with a possible D match to TRBD1 (6 bases). V was pared by 10 bases and J by 9 bases, with 13 bases between. Germline V gene sequence: CDR1 MDHEN, CDR2 SYDVKM. This CDR3 spans 11 amino acids. DNA of the CDR3: TGTGCCACCTCCGGGGGCTTGCCCCAGCATTTT. Protein: CATSGGLPQHF. Filled out from reference TRBV28 and TRBJ1-5, the complete variable domain reads DVKVTQSSRYLVKRTGEKVFLECVQDMDHENMFWYRQDPGLGLRLIYFSYDVKMKEKGDIPEGYSVSREKKERFSLILESASTNQTSMYLCATSGGLPQHFGDGTRLSIL.

V usage is TRBV18 and J usage is TRBJ1-4, with 7 nucleotides matching TRBD1. This CDR3 spans 15 amino acids. Trimming removed 6 bases from V and 6 bases from J; junction bases left unmatched: 10. Germline loops: CDR1 KGHSH, CDR2 LQKENI. This CDR3 reads CASSRNRGRDEKLFF. The CDR3 nucleotides are TGTGCCAGCTCCCGAAACAGGGGCCGGGATGAAAAACTGTTTTTT.

The chain joins TRBV11-2 to TRBJ1-1; TRBD1 might be the D (6 bases). The CDR3 is 16 residues long. From germline, CDR1 is SGHAT and CDR2 FQNNGV. Trimming stripped 0 bases from V and 1 base from J, with 12 bases between. The CDR3 protein is CASSLEPDRKNTEAFF. For the CDR3, the DNA is TGTGCCAGCAGCTTAGAACCGGACAGAAAGAACACTGAAGCTTTCTTT.

The V call is TRBV5-1, the J call TRBJ1-3; TRBD1 is a possible D gene (5 bases). The germline CDR1 and CDR2 sequences are SGHRS and YFSETQ. The length of the CDR3 is 16 residues. Trimming cost V 0 bases and J 4 bases, with 14 bases left between them. CDR3 region: CASSLGQFSGGNTIYF. For the CDR3, the DNA is TGCGCCAGCAGCTTGGGACAGTTTTCGGGGGGAAACACCATATATTTT.

The rearrangement joins TRBV6-5 to TRBJ1-4, with D possibly TRBD1 on 5 matching bases. Looked up from germline, CDR1 is MNHEY and CDR2 is SVGAGI. The CDR3 extends over 13 amino acids. Trimming pared 5 bases from V and 14 bases from J, leaving 18 bases between. The CDR3 is CASSTGGGRALFF. CDR3 DNA: TGTGCCAGCAGTACCGGGGGTGGCAGGGCCCTGTTTTTT.

The chain uses TRBV9 and TRBJ1-5; no clear D. V shed 0 bases and J shed 8 bases, with 15 bases lying between them. CDR3 length: 15 residues. Germline-derived CDR1 and CDR2 are SGDLS and YYNGEE. The CDR3 sequence is CASSVVRATREPQHF. The DNA of the CDR3 is TGTGCCAGCAGCGTAGTGCGGGCCACGAGGGAGCCCCAGCATTTT.

This sequence joins TRBV7-2 and TRBJ2-5; tentative D call: TRBD1 (5 bases). This CDR3 has 16 residues. The germline gives CDR1 SGHTA, CDR2 FQGNSA. V was clipped by 5 bases and J by 0 bases, with 16 bases between them. The CDR3 protein is CASSPRLGAYQETQYF. As DNA, the CDR3 is TGTGCCAGCAGCCCCCGGCTTGGGGCCTACCAAGAGACCCAGTACTTC.

The V and J genes are TRBV28 and TRBJ2-5; D gene ambiguous. The CDR3 sequence is 11 residues long. Trimming took 3 bases from V and 5 from J, leaving 4 bases between them. Germline V CDR1 and CDR2: MDHEN, SYDVKM. CDR3 nucleotide sequence: TGTGCCAGCAGTTTTCACGAGACCCAGTACTTC. Amino acids: CASSFHETQYF.

V usage is TRBV29-1 and J usage is TRBJ2-3, with 9 bases aligning to TRBD1. The CDR3 contains 13 residues. Unmatched junction bases numbered 4, after V lost 7 bases and J lost 2 bases. The germline V gene has CDR1 SQVTM and CDR2 ANQGSEA. In DNA, the CDR3 is TGCAGCGCCGGACAGGGGTCCACAGATACGCAGTATTTT. It specifies CSAGQGSTDTQYF.

This clone was observed a single time. The CDR3 nucleotides are TGTGCCATCAGTGGCCATCCGGGACAGGGGGTCGGGGAGCTGTTTTTT. It codes for CAISGHPGQGVGELFF. The chain has TRBV10-3 and TRBJ2-2; 11 bases line up with TRBD1. V gave up 4 bases and J gave up 7 bases; unmatched junction bases: 8. The CDR3 contains 16 residues. Germline V gene sequence: CDR1 ENHRY, CDR2 SYGVKD.

The chain uses TRBV9 and TRBJ2-7; 11 bases align to TRBD2. Looked up from germline, CDR1 is SGDLS and CDR2 is YYNGEE. V was pared by 3 bases and J by 0 bases, with 5 bases of the junction left unmatched. This CDR3 is 16 amino acids long. DNA for the CDR3: TGTGCCAGCAGCGCCACTAGCGGGAGAAACTCCTACGAGCAGTACTTC. Encoded protein: CASSATSGRNSYEQYF. Full variable domain (remainder filled in from reference TRBV9 and TRBJ2-7): DSGVTQTPKHLITATGQRVTLRCSPRSGDLSVYWYQQSLDQGLQFLIQYYNGEERAKGNILERFSAQQFPDLHSELNLSSLELGDSALYFCASSATSGRNSYEQYFGPGTRLTVT.

This CDR3 is CASSLAWDSESYEQYF. The CDR3 coding sequence is TGTGCCAGCAGCTTAGCCTGGGACAGCGAGTCCTACGAGCAGTACTTC. V and J are TRBV7-2 and TRBJ2-7; 7 bases match TRBD1. The CDR3 is 16 residues long. CDR1 SGHTA and CDR2 FQGNSA come from the germline V gene. V trimming: 0 bases; J trimming: 1 base; junction bases outside the gene matches: 6.

V and J are TRBV15 and TRBJ2-7, with TRBD1 matching 10 bases. The CDR3 contains 16 residues. J was trimmed by 6 bases and V by 0 bases; bases with no gene match: 8. Germline V gene data show CDR1 as LNHNV and CDR2 as YYDKDF (reference sequence). In nucleotides, the CDR3 is TGTGCCACCAGCAGAGAGTCAGACAGGGGGCGTATCGAGCAGTACTTC. Translated, it gives CATSRESDRGRIEQYF.

This chain connects TRBV18 to TRBJ1-5; TRBD1 might be the D (5 bases). V was shortened by 3 bases and J by 6 bases, with 9 bases between the two germline ends. Germline loops: CDR1 KGHSH, CDR2 LQKENI. This CDR3 comprises 13 residues. CDR3 nucleotides: TGTGCCAGCTCACCCGGGACGACTCAGCCCCAGCATTTT. Its protein is CASSPGTTQPQHF.

V gene TRBV11-2 combines with J gene TRBJ2-7, with unresolved D. Trimming stripped 5 bases from V and 4 bases from J, with 18 bases between. CDR3 size: 15 residues. CDR1 is SGHAT and CDR2 is FQNNGV in the germline V gene. This CDR3 is CASSQVRRKSYEQYF. CDR3 sequence (DNA): TGTGCCAGCAGCCAGGTTCGAAGGAAGAGTTACGAGCAGTACTTC.

This chain links TRBV20-1 with TRBJ2-5, with D hard to call. Per the germline V gene, CDR1 is DFQATT and CDR2 is SNEGSKA (reference sequence). CDR3 size: 11 residues. Between the trimmed V and J ends, which lost 3 bases and 2 bases, there was a span of 4 bases. The CDR3 sequence is CSASFQETQYF. DNA of the CDR3: TGCAGTGCTAGCTTTCAAGAGACCCAGTACTTC.

The chain employs TRBV5-4 and TRBJ2-1, with TRBD1 identical over 9 bases. In germline, CDR1 is SGHNT, CDR2 YYREEE (reference sequence). This CDR3 region has 16 residues. The ends lost 0 bases at V and 6 bases at J; junction bases unmatched: 7. The CDR3 DNA is TGTGCCAGCAGCTTGGGGGTGTGGGACAGGGCCAATGAGCAGTTCTTC. Its protein product is CASSLGVWDRANEQFF.

This clone was recorded once. This chain's CDR3 is CASSFGQGNGEETQYF. The CDR3 nucleotides are TGTGCCAGCAGCTTCGGACAGGGGAATGGGGAAGAGACCCAGTACTTC. The chain combines TRBV11-1 with TRBJ2-5; 9 bases are a match to TRBD1. V lost 3 bases and J lost 3; bases outside the gene matches: 8. The length of the CDR3 is 16 residues. Looked up from germline, CDR1 is SGHAT and CDR2 is FQDESV (reference sequence).